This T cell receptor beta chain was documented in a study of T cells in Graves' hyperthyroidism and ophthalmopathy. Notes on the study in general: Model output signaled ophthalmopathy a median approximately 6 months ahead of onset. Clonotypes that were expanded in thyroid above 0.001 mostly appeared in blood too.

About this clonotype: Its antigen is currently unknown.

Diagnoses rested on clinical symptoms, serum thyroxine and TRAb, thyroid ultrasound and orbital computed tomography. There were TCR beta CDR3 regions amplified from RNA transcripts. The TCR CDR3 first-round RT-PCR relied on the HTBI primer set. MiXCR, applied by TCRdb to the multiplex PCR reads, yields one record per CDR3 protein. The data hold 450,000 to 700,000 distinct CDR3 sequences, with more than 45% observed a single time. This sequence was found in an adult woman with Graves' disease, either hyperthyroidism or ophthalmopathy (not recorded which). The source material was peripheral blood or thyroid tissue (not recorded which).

This chain's CDR3 is CASSIQRNGELFF. The CDR3 nucleotides read TGTGCCAGTAGTATACAACGGAACGGGGAGCTGTTTTTT. The chain recombines TRBV19 with TRBJ2-2; D unresolved. The germline V gene encodes CDR1 LNHDA and CDR2 SQIVND (reference sequence). The V and J ends lost 2 bases and 7 bases respectively, with 8 bases between them. This CDR3 spans 13 amino acids.